This T cell receptor beta chain was identified in a study of blood T cell repertoires in COVID-19. Study at large: Acute and convalescent COVID-19 specimens originated in the United States, Italy and Spain. In each case, the material was cDNA or gDNA derived from T cells, B-cell-depleted T cells, or PBMCs.

This clone was seen only once. CDR1 and CDR2 from the germline V gene are SGHTA and FQGTGA. The V end lost 5 bases, the J end lost 3 bases, and 10 bases lay between the germline ends. CDR3 length equals 13 residues. Authors' methods: Amplification of reference gene primers was used by the study to estimate nucleated cell counts. Repertoires were generated with immunoSEQ multiplex PCR, while TCRdb's copy carries only in-frame clones and drops some. The V and J calls and clone size were taken over from that table, and D and trimming were inferred from the DNA. The sample consists of 150,000 to 200,000 clones, 70% to 80% of them appearing once.

What was sequenced was peripheral blood. This clonotype was sampled from a man between 60 and 70 years old with acute or convalescent COVID-19. The chain uses TRBV7-3 and TRBJ1-2; weak D call: TRBD1 (5 bases). CDR3 in amino acids: CASSQGSDYGYTF. The CDR3 bases are TGTGCCAGCAGCCAGGGTTCGGACTATGGCTACACCTTC.